This T cell receptor (beta chain) was identified during a study of patients and donors after allogeneic stem cell transplantation. TCRdb analysed the RT-PCR reads with MiXCR anew, one entry per CDR3 protein. Here the sample spans about 150,000 distinct CDR3 sequences, more than 20% being singletons. This CDR3 contains 12 residues. Germline CDR1 and CDR2: MNHNY and SVGAGI (reference sequence). V was clipped by 8 bases and J by 7 bases; unmatched bases: 5. The sample comprised blood, either unsorted or a sorted T cell fraction (not recorded which). This receptor was obtained from a human donor who was either an allogeneic HSCT recipient or a stem cell or donor lymphocyte infusion donor (not recorded which). It is not recorded whose cells these are; they may come from a transplant donor. The V and J genes are TRBV6-6 and TRBJ1-2; TRBD1 matches 9 bases. CDR3 protein: CASEQGAFGYTF. As DNA, the CDR3 is TGTGCCAGCGAACAGGGGGCCTTTGGCTACACCTTC.